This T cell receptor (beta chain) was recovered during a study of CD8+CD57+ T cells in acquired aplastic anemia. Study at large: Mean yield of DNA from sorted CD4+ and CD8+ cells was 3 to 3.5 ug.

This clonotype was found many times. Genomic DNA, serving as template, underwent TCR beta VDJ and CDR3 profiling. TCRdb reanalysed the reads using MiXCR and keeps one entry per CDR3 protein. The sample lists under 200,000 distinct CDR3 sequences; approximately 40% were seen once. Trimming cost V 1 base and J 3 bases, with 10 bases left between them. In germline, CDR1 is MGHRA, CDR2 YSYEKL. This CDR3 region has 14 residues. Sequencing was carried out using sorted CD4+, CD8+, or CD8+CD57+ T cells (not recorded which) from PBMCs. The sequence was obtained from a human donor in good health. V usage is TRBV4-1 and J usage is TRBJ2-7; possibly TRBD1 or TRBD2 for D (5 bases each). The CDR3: CASSQASRGYEQYF. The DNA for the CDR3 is TGCGCCAGCAGCCAAGCCTCGAGGGGCTACGAGCAGTACTTC.